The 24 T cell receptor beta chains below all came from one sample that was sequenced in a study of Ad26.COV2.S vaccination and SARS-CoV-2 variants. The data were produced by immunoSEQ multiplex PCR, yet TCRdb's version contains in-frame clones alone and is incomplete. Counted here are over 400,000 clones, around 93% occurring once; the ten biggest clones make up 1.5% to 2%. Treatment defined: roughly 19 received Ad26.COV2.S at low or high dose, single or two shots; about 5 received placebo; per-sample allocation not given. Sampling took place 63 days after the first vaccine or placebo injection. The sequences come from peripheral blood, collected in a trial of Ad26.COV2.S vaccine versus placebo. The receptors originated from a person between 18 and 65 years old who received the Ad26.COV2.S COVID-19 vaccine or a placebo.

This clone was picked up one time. CDR3 residues: CASSEGVAGATDTQYF. The CDR3 bases are TGTGCCAGCAGTGAAGGGGTAGCGGGGGCCACAGATACGCAGTATTTT. V usage is TRBV6-1 and J usage is TRBJ2-3, with 9 nucleotides matching TRBD2. The germline gives CDR1 MNHNS, CDR2 SASEGT. This CDR3 is 16 amino acids long. With V trimmed by 1 base and J by 2 bases, 4 bases remained unmatched.

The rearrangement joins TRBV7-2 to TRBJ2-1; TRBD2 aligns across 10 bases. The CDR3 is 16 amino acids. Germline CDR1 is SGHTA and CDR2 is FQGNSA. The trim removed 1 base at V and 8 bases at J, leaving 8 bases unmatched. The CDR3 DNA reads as TGTGCCAGCAGCTTAGTGGTAGCGGGGGGAGGGGATGAGCAGTTCTTC. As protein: CASSLVVAGGGDEQFF. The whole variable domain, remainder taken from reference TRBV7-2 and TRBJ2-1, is GAGVSQSPSNKVTEKGKDVELRCDPISGHTALYWYRQSLGQGLEFLIYFQGNSAPDKSGLPSDRFSAERTGGSVSTLTIQRTQQEDSAVYLCASSLVVAGGGDEQFFGPGTRLTVL.

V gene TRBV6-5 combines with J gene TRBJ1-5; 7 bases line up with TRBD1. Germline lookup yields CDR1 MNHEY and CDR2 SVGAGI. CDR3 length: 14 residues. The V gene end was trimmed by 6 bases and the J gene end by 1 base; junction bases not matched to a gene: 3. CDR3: CASRGTESNQPQHF. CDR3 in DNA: TGTGCCAGCAGGGGGACAGAAAGCAATCAGCCCCAGCATTTT.

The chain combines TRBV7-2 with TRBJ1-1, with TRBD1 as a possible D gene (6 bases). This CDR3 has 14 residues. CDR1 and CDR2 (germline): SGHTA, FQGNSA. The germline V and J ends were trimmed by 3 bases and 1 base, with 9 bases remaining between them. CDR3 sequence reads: CASSLDRGNTEAFF. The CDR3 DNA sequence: TGTGCCAGCAGCTTGGACAGAGGGAACACTGAAGCTTTCTTT.

The CDR3: CASSTRLAGGSTDTQYF. For the CDR3, the DNA is TGTGCCAGCAGCACGAGACTAGCGGGGGGAAGCACAGATACGCAGTATTTT. V usage is TRBV6-2 or TRBV6-3 and J usage is TRBJ2-3; 13 bases map to TRBD2. V was pared by 6 bases and J by 0 bases, with 6 bases of the junction left unmatched. Looked up from germline, CDR1 is MNHEY and CDR2 is SVGEGT. The CDR3 is made up of 17 amino acids.

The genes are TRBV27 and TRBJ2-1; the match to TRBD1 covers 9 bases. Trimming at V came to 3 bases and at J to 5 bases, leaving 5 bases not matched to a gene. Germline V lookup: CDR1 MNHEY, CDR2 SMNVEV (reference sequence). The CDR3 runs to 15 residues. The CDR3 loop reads CASSFGTGFHNEQFF. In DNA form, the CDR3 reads TGTGCCAGCAGTTTCGGGACAGGGTTTCACAATGAGCAGTTCTTC.

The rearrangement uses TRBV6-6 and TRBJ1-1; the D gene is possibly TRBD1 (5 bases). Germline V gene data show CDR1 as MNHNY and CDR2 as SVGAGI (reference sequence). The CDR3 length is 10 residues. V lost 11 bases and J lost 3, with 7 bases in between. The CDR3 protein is CAGGDTEAFF. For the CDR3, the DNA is TGTGCCGGGGGGGACACTGAAGCTTTCTTT.

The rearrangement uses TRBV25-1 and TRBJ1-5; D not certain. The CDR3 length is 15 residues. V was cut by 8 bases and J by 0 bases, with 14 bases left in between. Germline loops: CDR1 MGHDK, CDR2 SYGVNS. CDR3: CASSWTEYSNQPQHF. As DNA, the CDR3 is TGTGCCAGCTCTTGGACCGAATATAGCAATCAGCCCCAGCATTTT.

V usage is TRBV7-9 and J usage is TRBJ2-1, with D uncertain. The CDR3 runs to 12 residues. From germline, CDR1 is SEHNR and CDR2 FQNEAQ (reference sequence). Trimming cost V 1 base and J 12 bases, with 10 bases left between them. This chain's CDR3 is CASSLGAMLQFF. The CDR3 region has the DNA TGTGCCAGCAGCTTAGGGGCGATGTTGCAGTTCTTC.

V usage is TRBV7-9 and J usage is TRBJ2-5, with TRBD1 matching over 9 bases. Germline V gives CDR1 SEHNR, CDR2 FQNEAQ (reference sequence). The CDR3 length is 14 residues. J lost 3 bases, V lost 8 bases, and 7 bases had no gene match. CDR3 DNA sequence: TGTGCCAGCTTACCCGGGACAGGGAAAGAGACCCAGTACTTC. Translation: CASLPGTGKETQYF. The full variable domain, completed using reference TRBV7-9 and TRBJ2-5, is DTGVSQNPRHKITKRGQNVTFRCDPISEHNRLYWYRQTLGQGPEFLTYFQNEAQLEKSRLLSDRFSAERPKGSFSTLEIQRTEQGDSAMYLCASLPGTGKETQYFGPGTRLLVL.

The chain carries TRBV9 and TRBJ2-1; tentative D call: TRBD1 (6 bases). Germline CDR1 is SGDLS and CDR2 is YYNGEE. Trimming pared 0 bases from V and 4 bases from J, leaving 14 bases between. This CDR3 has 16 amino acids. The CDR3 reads CASSVAGGQRYNEQFF. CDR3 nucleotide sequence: TGTGCCAGCAGCGTAGCGGGCGGACAGAGATACAATGAGCAGTTCTTC.

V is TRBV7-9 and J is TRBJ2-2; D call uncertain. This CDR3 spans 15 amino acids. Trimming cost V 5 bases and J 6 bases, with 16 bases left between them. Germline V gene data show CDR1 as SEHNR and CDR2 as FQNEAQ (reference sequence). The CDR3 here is CASSPDIEAPGELFF. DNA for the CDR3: TGTGCCAGCAGCCCCGATATTGAGGCCCCCGGGGAGCTGTTTTTT.

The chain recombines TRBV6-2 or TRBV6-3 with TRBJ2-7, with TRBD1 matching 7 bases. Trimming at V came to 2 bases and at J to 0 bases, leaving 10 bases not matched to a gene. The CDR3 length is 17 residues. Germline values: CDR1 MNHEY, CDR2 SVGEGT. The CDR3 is CASSYDFDRVISYEQYF. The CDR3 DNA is TGTGCCAGCAGTTACGACTTCGACAGGGTAATCTCCTACGAGCAGTACTTC.

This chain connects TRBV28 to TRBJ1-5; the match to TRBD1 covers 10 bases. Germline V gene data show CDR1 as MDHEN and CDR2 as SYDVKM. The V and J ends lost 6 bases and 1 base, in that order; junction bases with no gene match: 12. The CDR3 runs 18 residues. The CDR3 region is CASRGDRGPPQSNQPQHF. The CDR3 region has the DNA TGTGCCAGCAGGGGAGACAGGGGGCCCCCACAAAGCAATCAGCCCCAGCATTTT.

For the CDR3, the DNA is TGTGCCAGCAGTTTATTCTTGAGGGGGCGATTAGATACGCAGTATTTT. This gives the protein CASSLFLRGRLDTQYF. The V gene is TRBV28, the J gene TRBJ2-3; TRBD1 agrees at 7 bases. V lost 1 base to trimming and J lost 5 bases; unmatched junction nucleotides: 9. From germline, CDR1 is MDHEN and CDR2 SYDVKM. The CDR3 is 16 residues long.

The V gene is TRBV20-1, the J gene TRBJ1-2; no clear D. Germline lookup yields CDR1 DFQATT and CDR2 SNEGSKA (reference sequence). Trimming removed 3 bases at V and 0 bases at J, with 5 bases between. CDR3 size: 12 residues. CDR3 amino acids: CSASRPNYGYTF. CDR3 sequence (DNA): TGCAGTGCTAGTCGGCCTAACTATGGCTACACCTTC.

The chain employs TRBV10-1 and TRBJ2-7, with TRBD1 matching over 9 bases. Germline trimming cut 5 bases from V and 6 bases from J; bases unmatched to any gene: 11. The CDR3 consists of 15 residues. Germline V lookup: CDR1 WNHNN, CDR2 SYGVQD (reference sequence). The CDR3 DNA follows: TGCGCCAGCAGTCCCCGGGACAGGGTGATCGGCGAGCAGTACTTC. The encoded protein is CASSPRDRVIGEQYF.

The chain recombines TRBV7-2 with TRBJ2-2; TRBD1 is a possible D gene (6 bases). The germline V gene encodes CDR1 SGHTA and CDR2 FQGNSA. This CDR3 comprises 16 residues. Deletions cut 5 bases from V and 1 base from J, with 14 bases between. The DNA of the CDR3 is TGTGCCAGCAGCGTACAGCCGGGACAGAACACCGGGGAGCTGTTTTTT. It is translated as CASSVQPGQNTGELFF.

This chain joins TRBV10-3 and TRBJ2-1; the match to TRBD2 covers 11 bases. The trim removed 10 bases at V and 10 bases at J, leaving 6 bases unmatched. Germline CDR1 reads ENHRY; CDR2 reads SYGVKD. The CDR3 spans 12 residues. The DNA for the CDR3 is TGTGCCACCTCGACTAGCGGGGAAGAGCAGTTCTTC. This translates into CATSTSGEEQFF.

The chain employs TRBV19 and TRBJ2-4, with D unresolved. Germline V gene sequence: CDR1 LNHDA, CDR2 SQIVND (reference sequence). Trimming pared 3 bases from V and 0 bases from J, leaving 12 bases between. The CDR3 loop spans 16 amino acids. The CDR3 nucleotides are TGTGCCAGTAGTATGGGTTTATCCGTAGCCAAAAACATTCAGTACTTC. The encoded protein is CASSMGLSVAKNIQYF. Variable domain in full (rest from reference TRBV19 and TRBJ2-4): DGGITQSPKYLFRKEGQNVTLSCEQNLNHDAMYWYRQDPGQGLRLIYYSQIVNDFQKGDIAEGYSVSREKKESFPLTVTSAQKNPTAFYLCASSMGLSVAKNIQYFGAGTRLSVL.

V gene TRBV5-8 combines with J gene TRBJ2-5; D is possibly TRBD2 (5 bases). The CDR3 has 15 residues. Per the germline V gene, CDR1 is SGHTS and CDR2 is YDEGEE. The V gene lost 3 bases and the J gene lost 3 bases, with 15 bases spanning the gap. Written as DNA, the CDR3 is TGTGCCAGCAGCTCACCATCCGGGATCAAAGAGACCCAGTACTTC. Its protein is CASSSPSGIKETQYF.

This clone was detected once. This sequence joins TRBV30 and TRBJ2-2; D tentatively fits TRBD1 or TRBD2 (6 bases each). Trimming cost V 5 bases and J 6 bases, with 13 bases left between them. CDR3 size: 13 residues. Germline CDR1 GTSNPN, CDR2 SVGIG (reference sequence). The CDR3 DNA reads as TGTGCCTGGGGGATCGGGGGCCCCGGGGAGCTGTTTTTT. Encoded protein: CAWGIGGPGELFF.

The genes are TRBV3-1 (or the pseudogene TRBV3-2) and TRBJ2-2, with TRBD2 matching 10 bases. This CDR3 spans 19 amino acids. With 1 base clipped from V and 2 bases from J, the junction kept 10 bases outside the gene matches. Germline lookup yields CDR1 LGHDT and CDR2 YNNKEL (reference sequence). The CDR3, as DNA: TGTGCCAGCAGCCAAGGGCCGGGACTAGCGATTTTAAACACCGGGGAGCTGTTTTTT. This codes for CASSQGPGLAILNTGELFF.

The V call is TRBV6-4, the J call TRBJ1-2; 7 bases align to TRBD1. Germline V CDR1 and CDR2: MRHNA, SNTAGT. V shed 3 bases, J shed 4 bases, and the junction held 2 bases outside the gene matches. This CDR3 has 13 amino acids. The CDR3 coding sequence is TGTGCCAGCAGTGATGACAGGGCCTATGGCTACACCTTC. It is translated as CASSDDRAYGYTF.